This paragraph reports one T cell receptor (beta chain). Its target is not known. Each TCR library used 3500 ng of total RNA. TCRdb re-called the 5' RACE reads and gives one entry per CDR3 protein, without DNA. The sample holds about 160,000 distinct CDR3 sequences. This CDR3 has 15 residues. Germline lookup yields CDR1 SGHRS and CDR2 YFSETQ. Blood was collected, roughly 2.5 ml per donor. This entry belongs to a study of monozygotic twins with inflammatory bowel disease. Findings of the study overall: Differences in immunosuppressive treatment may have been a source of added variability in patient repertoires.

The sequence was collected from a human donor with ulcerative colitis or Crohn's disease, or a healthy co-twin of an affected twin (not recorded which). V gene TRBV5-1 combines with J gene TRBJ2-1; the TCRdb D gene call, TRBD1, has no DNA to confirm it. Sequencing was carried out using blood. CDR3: CASSLDRTVYNEQFF.